Listed here is a single T cell receptor beta chain. No antigen is known for it. TCRdb used MiXCR to reprocess the reads, holding one entry per CDR3 protein. The sample lists around 450,000 distinct CDR3 sequences, approximately 33% occurring once. This CDR3 spans 16 amino acids. V was shortened by 1 base and J by 5 bases, with 12 bases between the two germline ends. In germline, CDR1 is LNHDA, CDR2 SQIVND (reference sequence). These data come from a study of T cell repertoires in cytomegalovirus infection. As for the study in general: Public TCR beta signatures indicated both CMV infection and matching HLA type.

Broader study findings: Of the TCR beta families, the public ones yielded a cumulative frequency that identified carriers of CMV plus the relevant HLA. Across the ex vivo response, the dominant clonotypes were HLA-C-restricted CMV-specific TCR beta clonotypes.

The specimen sequenced was PBMCs. The sequence was obtained from a human donor in good health (CMV status not recorded). Some clones in this sample may be carry-over from other donors' samples. The chain joins TRBV19 to TRBJ1-6; the D gene is possibly TRBD1 (5 bases). CDR3 in DNA: TGTGCCAGTAGTATAGTCCCGGGACGGAATAATTCACCCCTCCACTTT. Its translation is CASSIVPGRNNSPLHF. The variable domain in full, completed from reference TRBV19 and TRBJ1-6, reads DGGITQSPKYLFRKEGQNVTLSCEQNLNHDAMYWYRQDPGQGLRLIYYSQIVNDFQKGDIAEGYSVSREKKESFPLTVTSAQKNPTAFYLCASSIVPGRNNSPLHFGNGTRLTVT.